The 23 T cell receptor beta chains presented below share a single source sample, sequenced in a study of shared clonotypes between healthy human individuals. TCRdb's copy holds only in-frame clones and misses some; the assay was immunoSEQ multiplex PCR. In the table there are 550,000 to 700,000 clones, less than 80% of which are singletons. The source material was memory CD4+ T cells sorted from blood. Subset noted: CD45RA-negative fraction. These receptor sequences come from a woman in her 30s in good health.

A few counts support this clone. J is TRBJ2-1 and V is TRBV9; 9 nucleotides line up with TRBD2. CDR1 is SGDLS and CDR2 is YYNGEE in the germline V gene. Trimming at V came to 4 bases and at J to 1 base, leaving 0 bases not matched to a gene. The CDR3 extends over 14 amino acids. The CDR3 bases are TGTGCCAGCAGCCTAGCGGGGTCCTACAATGAGCAGTTCTTC. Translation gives CASSLAGSYNEQFF.

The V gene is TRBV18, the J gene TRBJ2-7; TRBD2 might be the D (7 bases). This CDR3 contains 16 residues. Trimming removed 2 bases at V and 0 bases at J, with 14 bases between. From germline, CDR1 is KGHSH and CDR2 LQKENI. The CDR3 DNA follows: TGTGCCAGCTCACCAGCGGGGGACACCGGCTCCTACGAGCAGTACTTC. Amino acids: CASSPAGDTGSYEQYF.

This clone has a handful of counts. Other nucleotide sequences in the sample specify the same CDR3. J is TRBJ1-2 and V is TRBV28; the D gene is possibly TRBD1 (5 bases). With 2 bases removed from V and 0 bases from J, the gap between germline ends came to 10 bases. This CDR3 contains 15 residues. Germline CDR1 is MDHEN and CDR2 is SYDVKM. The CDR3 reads CASSLRTGANYGYTF. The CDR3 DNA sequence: TGTGCCAGCAGTTTAAGAACAGGAGCTAACTATGGCTACACCTTC.

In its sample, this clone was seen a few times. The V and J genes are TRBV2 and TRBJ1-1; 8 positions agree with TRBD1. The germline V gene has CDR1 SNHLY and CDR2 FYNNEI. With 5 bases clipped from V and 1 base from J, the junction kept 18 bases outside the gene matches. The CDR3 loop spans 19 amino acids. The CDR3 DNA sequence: TGTGCCAGCAGTAATCGAGACAGGGGCCGCTTGGGGCCGAACACTGAAGCTTTCTTT. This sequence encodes CASSNRDRGRLGPNTEAFF.

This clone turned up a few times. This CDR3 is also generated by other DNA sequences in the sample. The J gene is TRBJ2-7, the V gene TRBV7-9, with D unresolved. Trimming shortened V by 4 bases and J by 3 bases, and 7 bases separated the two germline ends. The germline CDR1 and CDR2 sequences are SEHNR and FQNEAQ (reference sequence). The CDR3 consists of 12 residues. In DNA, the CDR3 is TGTGCCAGCAGCTCGACTGGCTACGAGCAGTACTTC. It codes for CASSSTGYEQYF.

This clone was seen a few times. This CDR3 reads CASSPRVTVNTEAFF. The CDR3 DNA is TGTGCCAGCAGTCCTCGAGTCACCGTGAACACTGAAGCTTTCTTT. The V gene is TRBV28, the J gene TRBJ1-1; D gene unclear. The germline CDR1 and CDR2 sequences are MDHEN and SYDVKM. This CDR3 has 15 residues. Trimming took off 5 bases at V and 0 bases at J, with 13 bases between the two ends.

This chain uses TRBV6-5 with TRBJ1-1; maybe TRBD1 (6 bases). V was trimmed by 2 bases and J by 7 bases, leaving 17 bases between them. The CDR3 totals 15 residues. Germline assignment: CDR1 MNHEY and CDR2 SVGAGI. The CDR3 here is CASSYVTGTPSEAFF. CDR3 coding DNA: TGTGCCAGCAGTTACGTGACCGGGACACCGAGTGAAGCTTTCTTT.

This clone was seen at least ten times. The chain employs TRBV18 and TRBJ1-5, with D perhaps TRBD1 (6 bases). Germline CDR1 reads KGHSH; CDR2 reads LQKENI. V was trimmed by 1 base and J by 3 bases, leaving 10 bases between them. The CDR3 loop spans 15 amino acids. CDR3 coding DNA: TGTGCCAGCTCACCACGACAGGCTTACAATCAGCCCCAGCATTTT. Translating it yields CASSPRQAYNQPQHF.

DNA for the CDR3: TGTGCCAGCAGCTTACGGTCGGGTATGAACACTGAAGCTTTCTTT. Protein product: CASSLRSGMNTEAFF. The gene calls are TRBV7-6 and TRBJ1-1; D not resolved. The CDR3 extends over 15 amino acids. From germline, CDR1 is SGHVS and CDR2 FNYEAQ. Trimming shortened V by 2 bases and J by 0 bases, and 10 bases separated the two germline ends.

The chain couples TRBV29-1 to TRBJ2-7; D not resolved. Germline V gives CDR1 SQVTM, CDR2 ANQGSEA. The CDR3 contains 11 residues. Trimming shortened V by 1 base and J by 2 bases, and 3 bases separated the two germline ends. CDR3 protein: CSVEGPYEQYF. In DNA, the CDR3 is TGCAGCGTTGAAGGCCCCTACGAGCAGTACTTC.

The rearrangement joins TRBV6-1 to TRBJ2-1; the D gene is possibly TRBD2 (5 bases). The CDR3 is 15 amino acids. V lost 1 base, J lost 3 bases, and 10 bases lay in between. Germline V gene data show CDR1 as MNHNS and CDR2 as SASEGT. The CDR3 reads CASSEGTRGYNEQFF. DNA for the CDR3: TGTGCCAGCAGTGAAGGAACCCGGGGCTACAATGAGCAGTTCTTC.

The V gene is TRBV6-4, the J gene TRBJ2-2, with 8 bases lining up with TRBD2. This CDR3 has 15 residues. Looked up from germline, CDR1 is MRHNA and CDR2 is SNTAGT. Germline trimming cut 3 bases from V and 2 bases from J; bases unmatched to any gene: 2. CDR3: CASSDLAGNTGELFF. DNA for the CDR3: TGTGCCAGCAGTGATCTAGCGGGTAACACCGGGGAGCTGTTTTTT.

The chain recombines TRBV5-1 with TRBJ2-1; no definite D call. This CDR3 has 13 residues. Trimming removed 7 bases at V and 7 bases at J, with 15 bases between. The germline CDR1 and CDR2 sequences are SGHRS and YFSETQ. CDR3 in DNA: TGCGCCAGCGCCCGAGTAAGAGAAAATGAGCAGTTCTTC. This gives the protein CASARVRENEQFF.

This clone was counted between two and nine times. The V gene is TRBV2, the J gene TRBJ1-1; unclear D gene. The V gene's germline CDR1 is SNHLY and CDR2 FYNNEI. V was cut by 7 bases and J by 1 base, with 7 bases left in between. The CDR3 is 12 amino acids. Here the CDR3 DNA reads TGTGCCAGCAAATTGGGGAACACTGAAGCTTTCTTT. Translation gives CASKLGNTEAFF.

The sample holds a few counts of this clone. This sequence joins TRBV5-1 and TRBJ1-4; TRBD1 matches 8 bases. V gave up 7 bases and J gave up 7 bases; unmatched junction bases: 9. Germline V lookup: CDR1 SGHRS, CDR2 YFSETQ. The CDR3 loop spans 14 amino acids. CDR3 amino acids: CASGPGGSGEKLFF. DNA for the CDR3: TGCGCCAGCGGTCCAGGGGGCTCGGGTGAAAAACTGTTTTTT.

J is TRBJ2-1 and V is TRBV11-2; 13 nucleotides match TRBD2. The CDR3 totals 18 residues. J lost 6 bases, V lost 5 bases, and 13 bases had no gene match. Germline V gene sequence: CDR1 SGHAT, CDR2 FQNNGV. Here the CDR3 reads CASSDPLLAGGPLNEQFF. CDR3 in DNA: TGTGCCAGCAGCGACCCTTTACTAGCGGGAGGGCCCCTCAATGAGCAGTTCTTC.

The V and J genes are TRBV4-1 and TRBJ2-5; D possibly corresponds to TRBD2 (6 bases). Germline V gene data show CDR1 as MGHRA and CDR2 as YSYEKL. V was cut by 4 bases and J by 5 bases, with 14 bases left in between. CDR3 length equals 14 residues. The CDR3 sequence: CASSRDLAEETQYF. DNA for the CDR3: TGCGCCAGCAGCCGGGACTTGGCGGAGGAGACCCAGTACTTC.

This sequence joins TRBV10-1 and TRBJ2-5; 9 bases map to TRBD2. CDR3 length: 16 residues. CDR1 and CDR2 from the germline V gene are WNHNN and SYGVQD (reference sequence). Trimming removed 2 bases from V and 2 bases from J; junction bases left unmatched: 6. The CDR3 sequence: CASSEKASGDQETQYF. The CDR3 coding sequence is TGCGCCAGCAGTGAGAAGGCTAGCGGGGATCAAGAGACCCAGTACTTC.

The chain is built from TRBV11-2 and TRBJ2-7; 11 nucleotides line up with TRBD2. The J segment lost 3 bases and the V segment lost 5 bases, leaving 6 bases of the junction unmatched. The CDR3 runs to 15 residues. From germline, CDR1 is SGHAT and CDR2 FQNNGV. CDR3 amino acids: CASSRLAGLNYEQYF. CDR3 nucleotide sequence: TGTGCCAGCAGCCGACTAGCGGGACTGAACTACGAGCAGTACTTC.

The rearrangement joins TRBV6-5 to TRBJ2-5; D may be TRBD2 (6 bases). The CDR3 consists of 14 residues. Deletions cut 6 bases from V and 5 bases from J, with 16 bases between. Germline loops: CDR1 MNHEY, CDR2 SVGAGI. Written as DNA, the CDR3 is TGTGCCAGCAGACCCCGGTGGAGGGAGGAGACCCAGTACTTC. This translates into CASRPRWREETQYF.

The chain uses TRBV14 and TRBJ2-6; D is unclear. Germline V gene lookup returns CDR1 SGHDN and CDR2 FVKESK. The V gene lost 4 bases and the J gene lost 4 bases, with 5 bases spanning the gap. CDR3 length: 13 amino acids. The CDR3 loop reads CASSRQGANVLTF. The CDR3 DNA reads TGTGCCAGCAGCCGCCAAGGGGCCAACGTCCTGACTTTC.

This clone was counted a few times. The CDR3 DNA sequence: TGTGCCAGTAGTACCGGGGGGGTGGTAGGGAACACTGAAGCTTTCTTT. Translated, it gives CASSTGGVVGNTEAFF. The chain links TRBV19 to TRBJ1-1; perhaps TRBD1 as D (5 bases). Between the trimmed V and J ends, which lost 4 bases and 1 base, there was a span of 16 bases. This CDR3 region has 16 residues. Germline CDR1 LNHDA, CDR2 SQIVND (reference sequence).

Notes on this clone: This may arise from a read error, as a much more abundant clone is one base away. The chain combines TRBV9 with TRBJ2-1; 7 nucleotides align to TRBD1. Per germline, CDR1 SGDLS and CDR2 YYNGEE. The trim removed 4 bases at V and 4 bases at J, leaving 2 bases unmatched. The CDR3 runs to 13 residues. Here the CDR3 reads CASSSDRYNEQFF. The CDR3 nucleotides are TGTGCCAGCAGCTCGGACAGGTACAATGAGCAGTTCTTC.